This is a list of T cell receptor beta chains from one sample in a study of cytomegalovirus exposure and HLA in healthy donors. Profiling relied on immunoSEQ multiplex PCR, and the TCRdb table lists in-frame clones only, not all of them. The table includes around 40,000 clones, around 70% detected once. Sequencing input: PBMCs. These receptors originate from a woman aged 25 to 39 in good health and CMV-seronegative. Both conserved end residues are part of each CDR3. D genes are given only for firm matches. For some rows the clone size is stated as once, few or many, or as a class when expanded; others skip it.

>.|.|TRBJ1-5|TRBV2
CASSQNAGGYQPQHF
TGTGCCAGCAGCCAAAATGCGGGGGGGTATCAGCCCCAGCATTTT
>.|.|TRBJ1-2|TRBV29-1
CSASASGDYGYTF
TGCAGCGCTTCGGCTTCGGGAGACTATGGCTACACCTTC
>.|.|TRBJ1-2|TRBV6-5
CASSYSQGSGYTF
TGTGCCAGCAGTTACTCGCAGGGGAGTGGCTACACCTTC
>.|.|TRBJ1-2|TRBV6-5
CASSPQRGLDYGYTF
TGTGCCAGCAGTCCCCAAAGGGGTCTAGACTATGGCTACACCTTC
>once|TRBD2|TRBJ2-1|TRBV2
CASSERLAGDNNEQFF
TGTGCCAGCAGTGAACGACTAGCGGGGGATAACAATGAGCAGTTCTTC
>.|.|TRBJ1-2|TRBV5-1
CASSLRTAIGYTF
TGCGCCAGCAGCTTAAGGACAGCCATAGGCTACACCTTC
>.|.|TRBJ1-6|TRBV6-5
CASSHRIGNSPLHF
TGTGCCAGCAGCCACAGGATTGGTAATTCACCCCTCCACTTT
>once|TRBD1|TRBJ1-1|TRBV5-1
CASSLRQGADVNTEAFF
TGCGCCAGCAGCTTGCGACAGGGGGCCGATGTGAACACTGAAGCTTTCTTT
>few|TRBD1|TRBJ1-1|TRBV11-2
CASSFLGQGQNTEAFF
TGTGCCAGCAGCTTCCTCGGACAGGGACAGAACACTGAAGCTTTCTTT
>few|.|TRBJ2-4|TRBV6-6
CASSYQGIKNIQYF
TGTGCCAGCAGTTATCAGGGAATAAAAAACATTCAGTACTTC
>few|.|TRBJ1-2|TRBV6-5
CASSHQGDSRYGYTF
TGTGCCAGCAGTCACCAAGGAGACAGCCGATATGGCTACACCTTC
>.|.|TRBJ1-1|TRBV13
CASSLGAGNEAFF
TGTGCCAGCAGCTTAGGGGCGGGAAATGAAGCTTTCTTT
>.|.|TRBJ1-2|TRBV5-6
CASSLPKAGYGYTF
TGTGCCAGCAGCCTCCCCAAGGCAGGGTATGGCTACACCTTC
>.|.|TRBJ1-4|TRBV7-2
CASSLYQIGEKLFF
TGTGCCAGCAGCTTATATCAGATCGGGGAAAAACTGTTTTTT
>.|.|TRBJ2-5|TRBV28
CASSLNRVQYF
TGTGCCAGCAGTTTGAACCGGGTCCAGTACTTC
>.|.|TRBJ1-2|TRBV20-1
CSARVQDGYTF
TGCAGTGCTAGAGTCCAGGATGGGTATACCTTC
>.|.|TRBJ2-7|TRBV10-1
CASSDGGNREQYF
TGCGCCAGCAGTGATGGGGGGAACCGTGAGCAGTACTTC
>.|.|TRBJ1-3|TRBV7-9
CASSPGAAGNTIYF
TGTGCCAGCAGCCCAGGGGCAGCTGGAAACACCATATATTTT
>.|TRBD1|TRBJ1-4|TRBV7-9
CASSPPYGTGYQKLFF
TGTGCCAGCAGCCCCCCGTACGGGACAGGGTATCAAAAACTGTTTTTT
>.|TRBD2|TRBJ2-7|TRBV4-1
CASSLGTIPYEQYF
TGCGCCAGCAGCCTTGGGACTATACCCTACGAGCAGTACTTC
>.|.|TRBJ1-3|TRBV30
CAWSAGYSGNTIYF
TGTGCCTGGAGTGCAGGGTATTCTGGAAACACCATATATTTT
>few|TRBD1|TRBJ2-5|TRBV7-6
CASSLGQGSDETQYF
TGTGCCAGCAGCTTAGGACAGGGGAGTGATGAGACCCAGTACTTC
>.|.|TRBJ2-2|TRBV19
CASSRDYTGELFF
TGTGCCAGTAGCAGGGATTACACCGGGGAGCTGTTTTTT
>once|TRBD2|TRBJ2-3|TRBV7-9
CASSSPRVAGSTDTQYF
TGTGCCAGCAGCTCTCCTCGGGTAGCGGGTAGCACAGATACGCAGTATTTT
>.|.|TRBJ2-6|TRBV6-4
CASSASWGGAGANVLTF
TGTGCCAGCAGTGCCTCTTGGGGGGGCGCTGGGGCCAACGTCCTGACTTTC
>.|.|TRBJ1-2|TRBV7-3
CASSLDGFSGYTF
TGTGCCAGCAGCTTAGATGGTTTCAGTGGCTACACCTTC
>few|TRBD1|TRBJ1-1|TRBV6-5
CASRIDRGWGTEAFF
TGTGCCAGCAGGATCGACAGGGGTTGGGGCACTGAAGCTTTCTTT
>.|.|TRBJ1-4|TRBV30
CAWSVSGGEKLFF
TGTGCCTGGAGTGTGTCCGGTGGTGAAAAACTGTTTTTT
>.|.|TRBJ1-1|TRBV6-1
CASSRSTGINTEAFF
TGTGCCAGCAGTAGATCTACAGGGATCAACACTGAAGCTTTCTTT
>.|.|TRBJ1-2|TRBV20-1
CSANNYYGYTF
TGCAGTGCCAACAATTACTATGGCTACACCTTC
>few|TRBD2|TRBJ2-1|TRBV19
CASSFSGRAGNEQFF
TGTGCCAGTAGTTTTAGCGGGAGGGCCGGGAATGAGCAGTTCTTC
>.|TRBD1|TRBJ2-7|TRBV30
CAWAGTGSYEQYF
TGTGCCTGGGCCGGGACAGGGTCCTACGAGCAGTACTTC
>.|TRBD1|TRBJ1-1|TRBV6-5
CASRYGQGSTEAFF
TGTGCCAGCAGATACGGACAGGGGAGTACTGAAGCTTTCTTT
>.|.|TRBJ1-2|TRBV30
CAWSVTGYGYTF
TGTGCCTGGAGTGTAACAGGGTATGGCTACACCTTC
>.|.|TRBJ2-3|TRBV7-9
CASSAGQSGTDTQYF
TGTGCCAGCAGCGCAGGACAATCGGGCACAGATACGCAGTATTTT
>.|.|TRBJ2-6|TRBV6-4
CASSGSEDSGANVLTF
TGTGCCAGCAGCGGTTCAGAGGACTCTGGGGCCAACGTCCTGACTTTC
>.|.|TRBJ1-4|TRBV30
CAWSAPGAFNEKLFF
TGTGCCTGGAGTGCCCCAGGGGCCTTTAATGAAAAACTGTTTTTT
>.|.|TRBJ1-5|TRBV2
CASSQGWGNQPQHF
TGTGCCAGTTCACAGGGTTGGGGCAATCAGCCCCAGCATTTT
>.|TRBD2|TRBJ2-1|TRBV9
CASSRSGLGENEQFF
TGTGCCAGCTCAAGGAGCGGACTAGGTGAGAATGAGCAGTTCTTC
>few|TRBD2|TRBJ2-7|TRBV6-1
CASRQRDLTYEQYF
TGTGCCAGCCGTCAGCGGGATCTCACCTACGAGCAGTACTTC
>.|.|TRBJ2-7|TRBV7-9
CASSLGRYEQYF
TGTGCCAGCAGCTTAGGGAGGTACGAGCAGTACTTC
>.|.|TRBJ2-1|TRBV11-3
CASSLGGRGYNEQFF
TGTGCCAGCAGCTTAGGAGGGCGCGGGTACAATGAGCAGTTCTTC
>once|TRBD2|TRBJ2-5|TRBV5-6
CASSLGHGGYLETQYF
TGTGCCAGCAGCTTGGGGCACGGGGGGTACTTAGAGACCCAGTACTTC
>.|TRBD2|TRBJ2-5|TRBV5-4
CASRVAGGTGTVETQYF
TGTGCCAGCAGAGTAGCGGGAGGGACCGGTACGGTAGAGACCCAGTACTTC
>few|.|TRBJ1-4|TRBV30
CAGYHGASEKLFF
TGTGCCGGCTACCATGGGGCGAGTGAAAAACTGTTTTTT
>.|TRBD2|TRBJ2-5|TRBV9
CASNQGLAGGIGETQYF
TGTGCCAGCAATCAGGGACTAGCGGGAGGAATTGGAGAGACCCAGTACTTC
>.|TRBD1|TRBJ2-7|TRBV7-7
CASSSSPTGGGEQYF
TGTGCCAGCAGCTCCTCACCGACAGGGGGCGGCGAGCAGTACTTC
>.|.|TRBJ1-5|TRBV7-2
CASSQLVNQPQHF
TGTGCCAGCAGCCAATTAGTGAATCAGCCCCAGCATTTT
>.|.|TRBJ1-6|TRBV6-6
CASTQRGAGGSPLHF
TGTGCCAGCACCCAGCGGGGGGCAGGCGGTTCACCCCTCCACTTT
>.|.|TRBJ2-3|TRBV30
CAWSGGLSTDTQYF
TGTGCCTGGAGTGGGGGCTTAAGCACAGATACGCAGTATTTT
>.|.|TRBJ2-7|TRBV30
CALLTGTGYEQYF
TGTGCCTTATTAACAGGAACCGGCTACGAGCAGTACTTC
>.|.|TRBJ1-5|TRBV7-2
CASSPRYSNQPQHF
TGTGCCAGCAGCCCGAGGTATAGCAATCAGCCCCAGCATTTT
>.|TRBD1|TRBJ1-1|TRBV6-6
CASSHDRGRGAFF
TGTGCCAGCAGCCACGACAGGGGACGGGGAGCTTTCTTT
>once|.|TRBJ1-2|TRBV30
CAWSNRAYGYTF
TGTGCCTGGAGTAACAGGGCCTATGGCTACACCTTC
>.|TRBD1|TRBJ1-4|TRBV5-1
CASSSNQGDQGEKLFF
TGCGCCAGCAGCTCGAACCAGGGGGATCAAGGCGAAAAACTGTTTTTT
>.|TRBD2|TRBJ2-2|TRBV5-1
CASSPGGLAGAGELFF
TGCGCCAGTTCCCCGGGGGGACTAGCGGGGGCCGGGGAGCTGTTTTTT
>.|TRBD1|TRBJ1-1|TRBV2
CASKIWTGTNTEAFF
TGTGCCAGCAAAATTTGGACAGGGACGAACACTGAAGCTTTCTTT
>.|.|TRBJ1-3|TRBV4-2
CASSQDGAGGGNTIYF
TGTGCCAGCAGCCAAGATGGGGCGGGAGGGGGAAACACCATATATTTT